Detailed here is one T cell receptor (beta chain). The antigen it recognizes is unknown. Per-nucleotide qualities are absent, and no much larger clonotype sits a single base away. Every donor in the study was a healthy Caucasian. These data originate in a study of identical twins (dated by TCRdb to the mid-2010s). Study-wide context: To test whether fetal clonotypes persist, the study used deep sequencing on TCR alpha and beta repertoires from monozygotic twins, unrelated adults of various ages, and cord blood. To rule out contamination, the twin experiments were replicated at different times with different library preparation protocols. Results and caveats for the whole study, not just this receptor: Zero-insertion analyses could be partly confounded by invariant T cells such as MAIT and iNKT, though diverse VJ usage argued against such confounding for most clonotypes. In beta out-of-frame sequences, excess twin sharing was weaker, because having fewer shared sequences lowered the signal-to-noise ratio. Out-of-frame TCR alpha sequences shared between twins showed an excess of low generation-probability sequences compared with coincidental sharing between unrelated individuals. Because the same donors could not be followed over many years, conclusions were based on cross-sectional statistical analysis. Fewer insertions were carried by abundant cord blood beta clonotypes, a similar but weaker trend appeared in young adult naive repertoires, and no such trend appeared in memory repertoires. Recombination models systematically underestimated out-of-frame TCR alpha sharing in monozygotic twins but agreed with sharing between unrelated individuals.

Trimming costs V 3 bases and J 4 bases, and their ends lie 19 bases apart. Taken from cysteine to phenylalanine, the CDR3 has 15 residues. Solely the CDR3 DNA is kept, with 45 bases framed from the first base. The germline V gene encodes CDR1 DFQATT and CDR2 SNEGSKA (reference sequence). The library was prepared using 5' RACE. These reads were obtained on an Illumina HiSeq 2000. Template switching introduced a universal primer binding site; the final cDNA contained a unique molecular identifier, enabling accurate counting of TCR cDNA molecules. First-strand cDNA for TCR alpha and beta chains was synthesized from specific primers in the conserved constant-segment region. To control for contamination, every cDNA library carried two barcodes: a SMART-Mk sample barcode plus Illumina barcodes. TruSeq adapter sequences and Illumina sample barcodes were added in two successive PCR steps. Sequencing of the TCR alpha and beta cDNA libraries was done on the Illumina HiSeq platform using custom primers. Concerning the study's data processing: MiGEC processed the raw reads to extract unique molecular identifiers, while MiXCR was used to determine the CDR3 positions. Recombination models were inferred per individual with the repgenHMM and IGoR tools using an EM algorithm. Shared clonotypes were analyzed with the tcR package in R, and sharing was normalized by the product of cloneset sizes. Out-of-frame nonproductive sequences were analyzed to study raw recombination free of thymic and clonal selection effects. The public sequencing data were trimmed at Q25 with fastp and processed into clonotypes with MiXCR by TCRdb, which kept only in-frame beta chains. One record per CDR3 amino acid sequence lists the most common genes and DNA. The authors' filters were not applied to this entry. A total of approximately 1.8 million distinct CDR3 sequences appear in this sample, around 29% of them only once. The ten largest clones take up about 0.3% of the sample.

This receptor was taken from a newborn girl in good health. Specimen: cord blood. The chain is assembled from TRBV20-1 and TRBJ2-7, with TRBD1 tentatively as D gene (6 bases match). The CDR3 region has the sequence CSASRAGALMYEQYF. The nucleotide sequence reads TGCAGTGCTAGTAGGGCAGGGGCGTTAATGTACGAGCAGTACTTC.